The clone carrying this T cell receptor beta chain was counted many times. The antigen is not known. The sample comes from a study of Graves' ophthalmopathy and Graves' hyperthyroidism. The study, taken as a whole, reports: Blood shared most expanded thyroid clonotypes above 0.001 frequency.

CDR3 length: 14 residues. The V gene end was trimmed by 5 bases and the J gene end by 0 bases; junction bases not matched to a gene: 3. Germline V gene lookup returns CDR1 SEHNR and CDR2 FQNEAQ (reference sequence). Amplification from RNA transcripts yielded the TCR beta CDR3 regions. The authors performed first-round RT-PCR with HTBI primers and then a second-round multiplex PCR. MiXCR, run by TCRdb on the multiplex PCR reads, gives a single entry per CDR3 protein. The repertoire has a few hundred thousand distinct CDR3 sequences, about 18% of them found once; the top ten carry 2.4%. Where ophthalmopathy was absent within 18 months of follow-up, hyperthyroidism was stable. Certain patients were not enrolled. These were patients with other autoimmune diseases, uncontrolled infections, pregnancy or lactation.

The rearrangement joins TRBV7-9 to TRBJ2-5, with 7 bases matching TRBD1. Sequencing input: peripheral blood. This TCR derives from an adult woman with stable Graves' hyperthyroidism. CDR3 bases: TGTGCCAGCAGCCCGGGACAGAACCAAGAGACCCAGTACTTC. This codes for CASSPGQNQETQYF.